This record concerns one T cell receptor (beta chain) sequence. Its antigen is unknown. A read error may produce the germline difference seen at one junction end. The source of the sample is a study of CD8 T cells in ankylosing spondylitis. Whole-study findings and limits: A subset of motif variants has previously been described in the synovial fluid and blood of reactive arthritis. Characteristic of ankylosing spondylitis blood, it appeared, was a TCR beta motif comprising eight highly homologous variants.

CDR1 is PRHDT and CDR2 is FYEKMQ in the germline V gene (reference sequence). CDR3 length equals 18 residues. MiXCR was run by TCRdb on the 5' RACE reads, yielding one entry per CDR3 protein. This table has over 400,000 distinct CDR3 sequences, 25% to 30% appearing once. The V call is TRBV13, the J call TRBJ1-6; D might be TRBD1 (6 bases). The sequenced sample was blood, either unsorted or a sorted T cell fraction (not recorded which). This sequence originates from a male donor with ankylosing spondylitis. CDR3 sequence (DNA): TGTGACAGCACCGTTAGCCTCAGGGGAAGCCCCTATAATTCACCCCTCCACTTT. Translated, it gives CDSTVSLRGSPYNSPLHF.